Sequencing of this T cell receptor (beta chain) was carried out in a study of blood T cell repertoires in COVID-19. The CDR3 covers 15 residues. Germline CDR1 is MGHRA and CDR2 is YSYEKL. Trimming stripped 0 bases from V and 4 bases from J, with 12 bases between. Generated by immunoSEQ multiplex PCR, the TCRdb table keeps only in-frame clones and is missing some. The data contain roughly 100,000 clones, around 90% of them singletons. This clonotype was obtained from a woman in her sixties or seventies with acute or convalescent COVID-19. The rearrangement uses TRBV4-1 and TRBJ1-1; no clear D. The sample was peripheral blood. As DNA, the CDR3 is TGCGCCAGCAGCCAAGAGGCCGCATTAGCCACTGAAGCTTTCTTT. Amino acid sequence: CASSQEAALATEAFF.